Detailed here is one T cell receptor (beta chain). This sample was taken from a study of blood T cell repertoires in COVID-19. Overall study: Italy, Spain and the United States were the sources of the convalescent and acute COVID-19 samples. Nucleic acid was either cDNA or gDNA, and it came from T cells, B-cell-depleted T cells, or PBMCs.

Generated by immunoSEQ multiplex PCR, the TCRdb table keeps only in-frame clones and is missing some. Of about 360,000 clones in the sample, 88% were seen once. Germline V gene lookup returns CDR1 MNHEY and CDR2 SVGAGI. CDR3 size: 13 residues. Between the trimmed V and J ends, which lost 0 bases and 6 bases, there was a span of 8 bases. Recruits, aged 18 to 89 years, lived in 24 US areas. Sequenced material: PBMCs or T cells enriched from blood (not recorded which). The chain uses TRBV6-5 and TRBJ1-1; D is unclear. The receptor comes from a middle-aged woman with acute COVID-19. The CDR3, as DNA: TGTGCCAGCAGTTACTCCGACATCGCTGAAGCTTTCTTT. It yields the protein CASSYSDIAEAFF.